The 20 T cell receptor beta chains in this list originate from one sample, sequenced in a study of shared clonotypes between healthy human individuals. Some clones are missing from TCRdb's copy, which holds only in-frame ones; the method was immunoSEQ multiplex PCR. The sample lists roughly 510,000 clones, about 75% occurring once. The sequencing sample was made of PBMCs. Receptor source: a woman aged 35 to 49 in good health. Some clones in this sample may be carry-over from other donors' samples.

The chain joins TRBV13 to TRBJ2-4; either TRBD1 or TRBD2 may supply D (5 bases each). The CDR3 consists of 15 residues. CDR1 is PRHDT, CDR2 FYEKMQ, per germline (reference sequence). The V end was cut by 4 bases, the J end by 6 bases, with 16 bases between. The CDR3 sequence is CASSSQGPTINIQYF. CDR3 sequence (DNA): TGTGCCAGCAGCTCCCAGGGACCAACCATAAACATTCAGTACTTC.

The V gene is TRBV4-1, the J gene TRBJ2-7; 7 bases line up with TRBD2. V lost 2 bases, J lost 3 bases, and 7 bases stayed unmatched. The CDR3 sequence is 15 residues long. In germline, CDR1 is MGHRA, CDR2 YSYEKL. CDR3 DNA sequence: TGCGCCAGCAGCCAACACCCCGGGACTAACTACGAGCAGTACTTC. Its translation: CASSQHPGTNYEQYF.

CDR3 amino acids: CASSRFSGVMGEQFF. CDR3 coding DNA: TGTGCCAGCAGCCGGTTTTCGGGAGTGATGGGTGAGCAGTTCTTC. This chain uses TRBV4-2 with TRBJ2-1; perhaps TRBD2 as D (6 bases). V shed 4 bases and J shed 9 bases, with 19 bases lying between them. The CDR3 has 15 amino acids. Germline CDR1 and CDR2: LGHNA and YNFKEQ.

This sequence joins TRBV28 and TRBJ1-1; D uncertain. CDR3 size: 12 residues. Trimming shortened V by 2 bases and J by 4 bases, and 5 bases separated the two germline ends. The germline V gene encodes CDR1 MDHEN and CDR2 SYDVKM. For the CDR3, the DNA is TGTGCCAGCAGTTTAAGGGCCACTGAAGCTTTCTTT. Its translation: CASSLRATEAFF. The variable domain in full, completed from reference TRBV28 and TRBJ1-1, reads DVKVTQSSRYLVKRTGEKVFLECVQDMDHENMFWYRQDPGLGLRLIYFSYDVKMKEKGDIPEGYSVSREKKERFSLILESASTNQTSMYLCASSLRATEAFFGQGTRLTVV.

The chain is built from TRBV27 and TRBJ1-4, with D possibly matching TRBD1 (6 bases). The V and J ends lost 5 bases and 6 bases respectively, with 10 bases between them. The germline gives CDR1 MNHEY, CDR2 SMNVEV (reference sequence). CDR3 length equals 13 residues. In DNA, the CDR3 is TGTGCCAGCAGTCGAGGGGGGTATGAAAAACTGTTTTTT. It is translated as CASSRGGYEKLFF.

J is TRBJ2-1 and V is TRBV7-6; 9 bases are shared with TRBD2. V shed 5 bases, J shed 12 bases, and the junction held 17 bases outside the gene matches. Germline CDR1 and CDR2: SGHVS and FNYEAQ. The CDR3 loop spans 16 amino acids. CDR3 bases: TGTGCCAGCAGCGCTGGGGCGGGGGGGAGTACAATGAGGCAGTTCTTC. Its protein product is CASSAGAGGSTMRQFF.

The chain joins TRBV5-4 to TRBJ2-7, with TRBD2 matching over 7 bases. Germline CDR1 and CDR2: SGHNT and YYREEE (reference sequence). V shed 0 bases, J shed 7 bases, and the junction held 10 bases outside the gene matches. The CDR3 has 15 amino acids. This CDR3 reads CASSLEPAGFREQYF. The CDR3 DNA sequence: TGTGCCAGCAGCTTGGAGCCAGCGGGATTTAGGGAGCAGTACTTC. The full variable domain, its missing parts supplied by reference TRBV5-4 and TRBJ2-7, is ETGVTQSPTHLIKTRGQQVTLRCSSQSGHNTVSWYQQALGQGPQFIFQYYREEENGRGNFPPRFSGLQFPNYSSELNVNALELDDSALYLCASSLEPAGFREQYFGPGTRLTVT.

The chain has TRBV30 and TRBJ1-5, with a weak D call TRBD1 (5 bases). V dropped 4 bases and J dropped 0 bases, with 13 bases sitting between them. Looked up from germline, CDR1 is GTSNPN and CDR2 is SVGIG (reference sequence). The CDR3 totals 15 residues. The CDR3 sequence: CAWKSGRNSNQPQHF. DNA of the CDR3: TGTGCCTGGAAGTCGGGACGGAATAGCAATCAGCCCCAGCATTTT.

This clone came up a few times. A junction boundary mismatches the germline segment, possibly from a read error. The chain carries TRBV7-8 and TRBJ1-2; D is perhaps TRBD1 (5 bases). This CDR3 region has 15 residues. The V gene's germline CDR1 is SGHVS and CDR2 FQNEAQ. CDR3 sequence (DNA): TGTGCCAGCAGCGTAGCCGGGGGTAGGGACTATGGCTACACCTTC. Its translation is CASSVAGGRDYGYTF.

This clone appeared a single time. This chain uses TRBV29-1 with TRBJ2-7, with a weak D call TRBD2 (6 bases). Germline V lookup: CDR1 SQVTM, CDR2 ANQGSEA. The ends were cut back, 6 bases at V and 7 bases at J, with 22 bases in the middle. The CDR3 covers 14 residues. For the CDR3, the DNA is TGCAGCGTCAACCCCGGGGCGGGGTTTGGAGAGCAGTACTTC. Amino acids: CSVNPGAGFGEQYF.

The CDR3 bases are TGTGCCAGCAGCACTATAGCGGGGGCTAGCACAGATACGCAGTATTTT. Protein sequence: CASSTIAGASTDTQYF. The chain uses TRBV7-3 and TRBJ2-3; 9 nucleotides agree with TRBD2. With 5 bases clipped from V and 0 bases from J, the junction kept 6 bases outside the gene matches. CDR1 is SGHTA, CDR2 FQGTGA, per germline. The CDR3 has 16 amino acids.

This clone has a count of ten or more. The chain combines TRBV5-4 with TRBJ2-5; either TRBD1 or TRBD2 may supply D (6 bases each). This CDR3 is built from 16 residues. Per the germline V gene, CDR1 is SGHNT and CDR2 is YYREEE (reference sequence). With 2 bases removed from V and 2 bases from J, the gap between germline ends came to 16 bases. Here the CDR3 reads CASSLAVGGSQETQYF. CDR3 DNA sequence: TGTGCCAGCAGCTTAGCCGTGGGGGGCTCTCAAGAGACCCAGTACTTC.

This chain joins TRBV6-1 and TRBJ2-7; D is unresolved. This CDR3 has 14 residues. Germline CDR1 and CDR2: MNHNS and SASEGT. The ends were cut back, 2 bases at V and 1 base at J, with 9 bases in the middle. The CDR3 loop is CASSENRASYEQYF. In nucleotides, the CDR3 is TGTGCCAGCAGTGAAAACCGGGCATCCTACGAGCAGTACTTC.

The chain recombines TRBV15 with TRBJ2-3; 11 bases line up with TRBD1. CDR1 LNHNV and CDR2 YYDKDF come from the germline V gene (reference sequence). The trim removed 5 bases at V and 5 bases at J, leaving 9 bases unmatched. This CDR3 spans 16 amino acids. As DNA, the CDR3 is TGTGCCACCAGCTCCCGGGACAGGGGGTCCGGAGATACGCAGTATTTT. Translating gives CATSSRDRGSGDTQYF.

The genes are TRBV7-3 and TRBJ1-1; a weak D match, TRBD1 (5 bases). Deletions cut 4 bases from V and 4 bases from J, with 19 bases between. This CDR3 has 16 residues. CDR1 and CDR2 from the germline V gene are SGHTA and FQGTGA. The chain's CDR3 is CASSSRRLGLGTEAFF. CDR3 sequence (DNA): TGTGCCAGCAGCTCCCGGCGGTTGGGGCTGGGCACTGAAGCTTTCTTT. The complete variable domain, with remaining parts taken from reference TRBV7-3 and TRBJ1-1, reads GAGVSQTPSNKVTEKGKYVELRCDPISGHTALYWYRQSLGQGPEFLIYFQGTGAADDSGLPNDRFFAVRPEGSVSTLKIQRTERGDSAVYLCASSSRRLGLGTEAFFGQGTRLTVV.

The rearrangement joins TRBV9 to TRBJ2-5; D is undetermined. Germline assignment: CDR1 SGDLS and CDR2 YYNGEE. Trimming shortened V by 7 bases and J by 0 bases, and 10 bases separated the two germline ends. The CDR3 totals 13 residues. The CDR3, as DNA: TGTGCCAGCGCTGTGGGGAACCAAGAGACCCAGTACTTC. As protein: CASAVGNQETQYF.

The V call is TRBV6-1, the J call TRBJ2-2; D unresolved. The CDR3 runs to 15 residues. Germline V gene data show CDR1 as MNHNS and CDR2 as SASEGT. Trimming stripped 2 bases from V and 1 base from J, with 8 bases between. The CDR3 loop reads CASSEQSLNTGELFF. For the CDR3, the DNA is TGTGCCAGCAGTGAACAGTCCCTGAACACCGGGGAGCTGTTTTTT.

Concerning this clone: This specimen includes other DNA sequences encoding the same CDR3. The rearrangement joins TRBV18 to TRBJ2-3; no firm D call. CDR1 KGHSH and CDR2 LQKENI come from the germline V gene. The CDR3 is 13 amino acids. Trimming took 0 bases from V and 2 from J, leaving 3 bases between them. The CDR3 loop is CASSPPSTDTQYF. The CDR3 nucleotides are TGTGCCAGCTCACCACCGTCCACAGATACGCAGTATTTT.

The chain is built from TRBV7-6 and TRBJ2-7, with a possible D match to TRBD1 (6 bases). The CDR3 has 13 amino acids. Trimming took 4 bases from V and 2 from J, leaving 9 bases between them. Germline CDR1 is SGHVS and CDR2 is FNYEAQ. CDR3 sequence: CASSSYRAYEQYF. The CDR3 DNA sequence: TGTGCCAGCAGCTCATACAGGGCCTACGAGCAGTACTTC.

This clone was seen a handful of times. The chain links TRBV4-1 to TRBJ2-7; D gene ambiguous. Trimming stripped 5 bases from V and 2 bases from J, with 10 bases between. This CDR3 is 13 amino acids long. Germline V gene data show CDR1 as MGHRA and CDR2 as YSYEKL. The chain's CDR3 is CASSAPEPYEQYF. The CDR3 DNA is TGCGCCAGCAGCGCACCAGAGCCCTACGAGCAGTACTTC.